These T cell receptor beta chains were read from a single sample in a study of shared clonotypes between healthy human individuals. Libraries were prepared by immunoSEQ multiplex PCR; TCRdb keeps only in-frame clonotypes and omits some of them. The table lists around 1.1 million clones, 60% to 85% of them singletons. The sequenced material came from memory CD4+ T cells from PBMCs. The source is a man aged 18 to 35 in good health. Some clones in this sample may be carry-over from other donors' samples. Each CDR3 is given with its conserved first and last residue. Fields, in order: CDR3 DNA, CDR3 protein, J gene, V gene, clone size, D gene. D genes are given only for firm matches. The size of a clone is reported for some rows only, either as once, few or many, or as a class for expanded clones.

CDR3nt: TGTGCCAGCAGCACAACCCACCAGCCCCAGCATTTT
CDR3aa: CASSTTHQPQHF
j_gene: TRBJ1-5
v_gene: TRBV7-8
abundance: NA
d_gene: NA

CDR3nt: TGTGCCAGCTCACCTCCAACAGGGGTTCGGCATCAGCCCCAGCATTTT
CDR3aa: CASSPPTGVRHQPQHF
j_gene: TRBJ1-5
v_gene: TRBV18
abundance: NA
d_gene: TRBD1

CDR3nt: TGTGCCAGCTATTCGATCGCGGGCGAGCAGTACTTC
CDR3aa: CASYSIAGEQYF
j_gene: TRBJ2-7
v_gene: TRBV28
abundance: NA
d_gene: NA

CDR3nt: TGTGCCAGCAGGACAGGGACAGATACGCAGTATTTT
CDR3aa: CASRTGTDTQYF
j_gene: TRBJ2-3
v_gene: TRBV28
abundance: NA
d_gene: TRBD1

CDR3nt: TGTGCCAGCAGCAACCTTGGTAGGATGAGCGATGAGCAGTTCTTC
CDR3aa: CASSNLGRMSDEQFF
j_gene: TRBJ2-1
v_gene: TRBV9
abundance: NA
d_gene: NA

CDR3nt: TGTGCCAGCAGTTTTAGAAGGACAGGGAGAGGGACCACTGAAGCTTTCTTT
CDR3aa: CASSFRRTGRGTTEAFF
j_gene: TRBJ1-1
v_gene: TRBV28
abundance: once
d_gene: TRBD1

CDR3nt: TGCGCCAGCAGCTTGGTTGTAGGGCGAGATGAAAAACTGTTTTTT
CDR3aa: CASSLVVGRDEKLFF
j_gene: TRBJ1-4
v_gene: TRBV5-1
abundance: NA
d_gene: NA

CDR3nt: TGCGCCAGCAGCCAGGGACAGGGGAACGAGCAGTACTTC
CDR3aa: CASSQGQGNEQYF
j_gene: TRBJ2-7
v_gene: TRBV5-1
abundance: NA
d_gene: TRBD1

CDR3nt: TGTGCCAGCAGAGCCTTGGCGGGAGGGCCCCACGAGCAGTACTTC
CDR3aa: CASRALAGGPHEQYF
j_gene: TRBJ2-7
v_gene: TRBV2
abundance: NA
d_gene: TRBD2

CDR3nt: TGTGCCAGCAGCCCATCCGACCGTGACACTGAAGCTTTCTTT
CDR3aa: CASSPSDRDTEAFF
j_gene: TRBJ1-1
v_gene: TRBV28
abundance: NA
d_gene: NA

CDR3nt: TGTGCCAGTAGTATCCCCGCTGACAGGATCTCGGGCTACACCTTC
CDR3aa: CASSIPADRISGYTF
j_gene: TRBJ1-2
v_gene: TRBV19
abundance: few
d_gene: NA

CDR3nt: TGTGCCAGTAGTCTGGGATTGGGGGGAACTGTCCAAGAGACCCAGTACTTC
CDR3aa: CASSLGLGGTVQETQYF
j_gene: TRBJ2-5
v_gene: TRBV19
abundance: few
d_gene: NA

CDR3nt: TGTGCCAGCAGTGACCTTGAACTAGCGGGAGCCTACGGTGAGCAGTTCTTC
CDR3aa: CASSDLELAGAYGEQFF
j_gene: TRBJ2-1
v_gene: TRBV6-1
abundance: NA
d_gene: TRBD2

CDR3nt: TGTGCCAGCAGCTTGAGCTCTGGAAACACCATATATTTT
CDR3aa: CASSLSSGNTIYF
j_gene: TRBJ1-3
v_gene: TRBV7-6
abundance: NA
d_gene: NA

CDR3nt: TGTGCCAGTAGTATAGCGACGGTCTATGCCAATCAGCCCCAGCATTTT
CDR3aa: CASSIATVYANQPQHF
j_gene: TRBJ1-5
v_gene: TRBV19
abundance: NA
d_gene: NA

CDR3nt: TGTGCCAGTAGAACAGAGGGGGCCTTGTGGCAGCCCCAGCATTTT
CDR3aa: CASRTEGALWQPQHF
j_gene: TRBJ1-5
v_gene: TRBV19
abundance: NA
d_gene: TRBD1

CDR3nt: TGTGCCAGCAACACTGAAGGGGACACTGAAGCTTTCTTT
CDR3aa: CASNTEGDTEAFF
j_gene: TRBJ1-1
v_gene: TRBV6-1
abundance: NA
d_gene: NA

CDR3nt: TGTGCCAGCAGCCTTCGGACTAGCTCCGGGGAGCTGTTTTTT
CDR3aa: CASSLRTSSGELFF
j_gene: TRBJ2-2
v_gene: TRBV11-2
abundance: NA
d_gene: TRBD2

CDR3nt: TGTGCCATCAGTGAGCCCTCGGGACTAGCGGGTATGGGAACCCAGTACTTC
CDR3aa: CAISEPSGLAGMGTQYF
j_gene: TRBJ2-5
v_gene: TRBV10-3
abundance: NA
d_gene: TRBD2

CDR3nt: TGTGCCAGCTTTAAGGACTCTGGAAACACCATATATTTT
CDR3aa: CASFKDSGNTIYF
j_gene: TRBJ1-3
v_gene: TRBV6-1
abundance: many
d_gene: NA

CDR3nt: TGTGCCAGCAGTTTGTGGGACAGGAGGGGCACCATATATTTT
CDR3aa: CASSLWDRRGTIYF
j_gene: TRBJ1-3
v_gene: TRBV28
abundance: NA
d_gene: TRBD1

CDR3nt: TGTGCCAGCAGTCGTCAGGGGGACGCCGGGGAGCTGTTTTTT
CDR3aa: CASSRQGDAGELFF
j_gene: TRBJ2-2
v_gene: TRBV11-2
abundance: NA
d_gene: TRBD1

CDR3nt: TGTGCCAGCAGTCGACTAGCGGGACAGGGAGATACGCAGTATTTT
CDR3aa: CASSRLAGQGDTQYF
j_gene: TRBJ2-3
v_gene: TRBV6-4
abundance: many
d_gene: TRBD2

CDR3nt: TGTGCCAGCAGTCCGCGGGGGGGCTCTGGAAACACCATATATTTT
CDR3aa: CASSPRGGSGNTIYF
j_gene: TRBJ1-3
v_gene: TRBV27
abundance: NA
d_gene: NA

CDR3nt: TGTGCCAGCAGCTCCCGTGGACTAGCGGGATTCAGGGGAACAGATACGCAGTATTTT
CDR3aa: CASSSRGLAGFRGTDTQYF
j_gene: TRBJ2-3
v_gene: TRBV5-6
abundance: few
d_gene: TRBD2

CDR3nt: TGTGCCAGCAGTTTAAGGGGACAGGGTGTTGCCACCGGGGAGCTGTTTTTT
CDR3aa: CASSLRGQGVATGELFF
j_gene: TRBJ2-2
v_gene: TRBV28
abundance: NA
d_gene: TRBD1

CDR3nt: TGTGCCAGCAGCGTAGACACGGGTTCAGATACGCAGTATTTT
CDR3aa: CASSVDTGSDTQYF
j_gene: TRBJ2-3
v_gene: TRBV9
abundance: NA
d_gene: NA

CDR3nt: TGTGCCAGCAGCTTAGAATCCACAGGGTTGAACACCGGGGAGCTGTTTTTT
CDR3aa: CASSLESTGLNTGELFF
j_gene: TRBJ2-2
v_gene: TRBV7-6
abundance: NA
d_gene: NA

CDR3nt: TGTGCCAGCAGTGAAGAGGAACAGGGTTGGAGCTATGGCTACACCTTC
CDR3aa: CASSEEEQGWSYGYTF
j_gene: TRBJ1-2
v_gene: TRBV6-1
abundance: NA
d_gene: NA

CDR3nt: TGTGCCAGCAGCTTAGCCGACCGCCCACAGACCCAGTACTTC
CDR3aa: CASSLADRPQTQYF
j_gene: TRBJ2-5
v_gene: TRBV7-2
abundance: NA
d_gene: NA

CDR3nt: TGTGCCAGCAGTTTAGACAGCGGGAAGGGGCCCCAGCATTTT
CDR3aa: CASSLDSGKGPQHF
j_gene: TRBJ1-5
v_gene: TRBV28
abundance: NA
d_gene: NA

CDR3nt: TGTGCCAGCAGCGACGGGCAGAGACCCTCTGGGGCCAACGTCCTGACTTTC
CDR3aa: CASSDGQRPSGANVLTF
j_gene: TRBJ2-6
v_gene: TRBV7-8
abundance: NA
d_gene: NA

CDR3nt: TGTGCCAGCAGTGGACCGGGTTTGGATACGCAGTATTTT
CDR3aa: CASSGPGLDTQYF
j_gene: TRBJ2-3
v_gene: TRBV25-1
abundance: NA
d_gene: NA

CDR3nt: TGTGCCAGCAGCTACGGACAGCCAATTTACTACGAGCAGTACTTC
CDR3aa: CASSYGQPIYYEQYF
j_gene: TRBJ2-7
v_gene: TRBV6-5
abundance: NA
d_gene: NA

CDR3nt: TGCAGTGCTACGGTTGGAGAAGCTTTCTTT
CDR3aa: CSATVGEAFF
j_gene: TRBJ1-1
v_gene: TRBV20-1
abundance: few
d_gene: NA

CDR3nt: TGTGCCAGCAGTGGAGACAGGGGTGGCACTGAAGCTTTCTTT
CDR3aa: CASSGDRGGTEAFF
j_gene: TRBJ1-1
v_gene: TRBV5-6
abundance: once
d_gene: TRBD1

CDR3nt: TGTGCCAGCAGTTTAAGGACAGGGGGCACTGAAGCTTTCTTT
CDR3aa: CASSLRTGGTEAFF
j_gene: TRBJ1-1
v_gene: TRBV6-5
abundance: NA
d_gene: TRBD1

CDR3nt: TGTGCCAGTAGTCCTCATGGGTTTACCGGGGAGCTGTTTTTT
CDR3aa: CASSPHGFTGELFF
j_gene: TRBJ2-2
v_gene: TRBV19
abundance: NA
d_gene: NA

CDR3nt: TGTGCCAGCAGTTTTCGTCTGGGTTCCTACGAGCAGTACTTC
CDR3aa: CASSFRLGSYEQYF
j_gene: TRBJ2-7
v_gene: TRBV28
abundance: NA
d_gene: NA

CDR3nt: TGTGCCAGCAGCTTAGTATTCTGGGACTACGAGCAGTACTTC
CDR3aa: CASSLVFWDYEQYF
j_gene: TRBJ2-7
v_gene: TRBV11-2
abundance: NA
d_gene: NA

CDR3nt: TGTGCCAGCAGCACTCCGGGACTAGGAGAGACCCAGTACTTC
CDR3aa: CASSTPGLGETQYF
j_gene: TRBJ2-5
v_gene: TRBV7-2
abundance: NA
d_gene: TRBD2

CDR3nt: TGTGCCAGCAGCTTTTACGACGAGCAGTACTTC
CDR3aa: CASSFYDEQYF
j_gene: TRBJ2-7
v_gene: TRBV7-2
abundance: once
d_gene: NA

CDR3nt: TGTGCCAGCAGCCCCGGACAGGGGGAGACCCAGTACTTC
CDR3aa: CASSPGQGETQYF
j_gene: TRBJ2-5
v_gene: TRBV7-9
abundance: few
d_gene: TRBD1

CDR3nt: TGTGCCAGCAGGCTGCTGAGCGGGAGGGCCTCCGAGCAGTACTTC
CDR3aa: CASRLLSGRASEQYF
j_gene: TRBJ2-7
v_gene: TRBV28
abundance: NA
d_gene: TRBD2

CDR3nt: TGCGCCAGCAGCTTAGCTGAGGGCGGGCGCTTCCAAGAGACCCAGTACTTC
CDR3aa: CASSLAEGGRFQETQYF
j_gene: TRBJ2-5
v_gene: TRBV5-1
abundance: NA
d_gene: NA

CDR3nt: TGTGCCAGCAGTTTCCGATCGGGGGCGGTTGGTAACGGCTACACCTTC
CDR3aa: CASSFRSGAVGNGYTF
j_gene: TRBJ1-2
v_gene: TRBV27
abundance: NA
d_gene: NA

CDR3nt: TGTGCCTGGAGTCCCGGGACTAGCGAAGCAGATACGCAGTATTTT
CDR3aa: CAWSPGTSEADTQYF
j_gene: TRBJ2-3
v_gene: TRBV30
abundance: NA
d_gene: TRBD2

CDR3nt: TGTGCCTGGACCCCGGGGTACTCCTATAATTCACCCCTCCACTTT
CDR3aa: CAWTPGYSYNSPLHF
j_gene: TRBJ1-6
v_gene: TRBV30
abundance: NA
d_gene: NA

CDR3nt: TGTGCCTGGAGTGTATTGCAGGAGAATCAGCCCCAGCATTTT
CDR3aa: CAWSVLQENQPQHF
j_gene: TRBJ1-5
v_gene: TRBV30
abundance: many
d_gene: NA

CDR3nt: TGTGCCAGCAGCCCCGGACTCTATGGCTACACCTTC
CDR3aa: CASSPGLYGYTF
j_gene: TRBJ1-2
v_gene: TRBV28
abundance: NA
d_gene: NA

CDR3nt: TGCGCCAGCAGTTTGCAGGGTGCAGATACGCAGTATTTT
CDR3aa: CASSLQGADTQYF
j_gene: TRBJ2-3
v_gene: TRBV5-1
abundance: once
d_gene: NA

CDR3nt: TGTGCCAGCAGCCCGGGACCTCGCTATGGCTACACCTTC
CDR3aa: CASSPGPRYGYTF
j_gene: TRBJ1-2
v_gene: TRBV6-5
abundance: NA
d_gene: NA

CDR3nt: TGTGCCAGCAGCTTAGTCATCCCTCTGGTGGATACGCAGTATTTT
CDR3aa: CASSLVIPLVDTQYF
j_gene: TRBJ2-3
v_gene: TRBV7-8
abundance: NA
d_gene: NA

CDR3nt: TGTGCCATCAGCTTAAGGACAGACGGGGAGACCCAGTACTTC
CDR3aa: CAISLRTDGETQYF
j_gene: TRBJ2-5
v_gene: TRBV10-3
abundance: NA
d_gene: NA

CDR3nt: TGCGCCAGCAGCTTGACTGGGACTGCCTACAATGAGCAGTTCTTC
CDR3aa: CASSLTGTAYNEQFF
j_gene: TRBJ2-1
v_gene: TRBV5-1
abundance: NA
d_gene: NA

CDR3nt: TGTGCCAGTAGTGCCGGCTCCGGGACTCGAAAATCCGCAGATACGCAGTATTTT
CDR3aa: CASSAGSGTRKSADTQYF
j_gene: TRBJ2-3
v_gene: TRBV19
abundance: NA
d_gene: NA

CDR3nt: TGTGCCAGCAGTAACGTGCGGGACAATCTCGGGGAGCTGTTTTTT
CDR3aa: CASSNVRDNLGELFF
j_gene: TRBJ2-2
v_gene: TRBV11-2
abundance: once
d_gene: NA

CDR3nt: TGCGCCAGCAGCCATCCTAGCGGGAGCGGTACCGGGGAGCTGTTTTTT
CDR3aa: CASSHPSGSGTGELFF
j_gene: TRBJ2-2
v_gene: TRBV4-1
abundance: many
d_gene: TRBD2

CDR3nt: TGTGCCAGCAGTGGAAGGGGGGGGGTGAACACTGAAGCTTTCTTT
CDR3aa: CASSGRGGVNTEAFF
j_gene: TRBJ1-1
v_gene: TRBV6-6
abundance: NA
d_gene: NA